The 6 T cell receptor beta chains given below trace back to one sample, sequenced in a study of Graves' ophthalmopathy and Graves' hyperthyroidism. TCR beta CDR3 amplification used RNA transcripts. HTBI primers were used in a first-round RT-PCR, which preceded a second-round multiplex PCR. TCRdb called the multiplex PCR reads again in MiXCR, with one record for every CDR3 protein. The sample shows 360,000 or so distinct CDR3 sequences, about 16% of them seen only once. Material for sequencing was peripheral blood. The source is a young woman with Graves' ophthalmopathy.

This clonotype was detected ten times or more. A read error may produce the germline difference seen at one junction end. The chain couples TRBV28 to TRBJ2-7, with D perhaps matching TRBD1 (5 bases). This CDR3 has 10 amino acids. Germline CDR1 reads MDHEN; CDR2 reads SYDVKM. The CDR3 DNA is TGTGCCAGCGGCTCAGGGTTGATAGACTTC. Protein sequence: CASGSGLIDF.

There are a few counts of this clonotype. CDR3 in DNA: TGTGCCACGGGGGGGGTAGTTCGGGGGACCCAGTACTTC. Amino acids: CATGGVVRGTQYF. V and J are TRBV27 and TRBJ2-5; 8 nucleotides agree with TRBD2. Trimming took 10 bases from V and 7 from J; bases not matched to a gene: 11. Germline lookup yields CDR1 MNHEY and CDR2 SMNVEV (reference sequence). The CDR3 runs 13 residues.

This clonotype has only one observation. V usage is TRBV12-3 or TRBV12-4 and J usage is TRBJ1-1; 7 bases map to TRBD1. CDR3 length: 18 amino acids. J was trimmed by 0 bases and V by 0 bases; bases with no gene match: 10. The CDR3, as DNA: TGTGCCAGCAGTTTAGCCTCCGGGACAGTGGATATGAACACTGAAGCTTTCTTT. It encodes CASSLASGTVDMNTEAFF.

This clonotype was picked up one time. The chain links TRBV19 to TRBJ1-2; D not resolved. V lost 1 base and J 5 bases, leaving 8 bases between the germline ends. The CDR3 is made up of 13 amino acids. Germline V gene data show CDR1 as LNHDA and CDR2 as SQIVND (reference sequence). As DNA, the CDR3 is TGTGCCAGTAGTATAGGCAGCCCTTATGGCTACACCTTC. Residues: CASSIGSPYGYTF.

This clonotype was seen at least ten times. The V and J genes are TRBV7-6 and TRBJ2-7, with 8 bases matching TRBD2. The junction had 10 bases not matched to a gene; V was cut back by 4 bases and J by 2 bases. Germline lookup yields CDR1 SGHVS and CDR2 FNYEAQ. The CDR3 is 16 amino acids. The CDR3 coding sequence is TGTGCCAGCAGCTCCCACCCTACTAGCGGAGCCTACGAGCAGTACTTC. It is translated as CASSSHPTSGAYEQYF.

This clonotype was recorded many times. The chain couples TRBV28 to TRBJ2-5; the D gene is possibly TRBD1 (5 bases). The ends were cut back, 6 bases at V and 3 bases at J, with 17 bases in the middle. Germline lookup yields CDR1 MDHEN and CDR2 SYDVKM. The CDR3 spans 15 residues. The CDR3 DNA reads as TGTGCCAGCAGCCCTTCATTGCCCAGGGAAGAGACCCAGTACTTC. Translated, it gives CASSPSLPREETQYF.